These T cell receptor beta chains were read from a single sample in a study of T cells in Graves' hyperthyroidism and ophthalmopathy. Via MiXCR, TCRdb re-called the multiplex PCR reads, giving one row per CDR3 protein. The sample shows 370,000 or so distinct CDR3 sequences, roughly 25% of them seen only once. The sequenced sample consisted of blood. These receptors all stem from a man aged 50-59 years with Graves' hyperthyroidism. The CDR3 runs from the conserved cysteine through the conserved F or W. A D gene is named only where the DNA matches it firmly. Some rows have no size entry. The others give once, few or many, or a class for an expanded clone.

J: TRBJ2-7; V: TRBV20-1; size: -; D: -; length: 15; CDR3: CSAQTGLASSYEQYF; DNA: TGCAGTGCTCAGACGGGTCTAGCAAGTTCCTACGAGCAGTACTTC
J: TRBJ2-5; V: TRBV2; size: many; D: -; length: 13; CDR3: CASSLTSRGTQYF; DNA: TGTGCCAGCAGCCTTACAAGCCGGGGGACCCAGTACTTC
J: TRBJ1-1; V: TRBV12-3/TRBV12-4; size: many; D: TRBD1; length: 13; CDR3: CASSVRQGGEAFF; DNA: TGTGCCAGCAGTGTTCGACAGGGCGGTGAAGCTTTCTTT
J: TRBJ1-5; V: TRBV24-1; size: -; D: -; length: 14; CDR3: CATSPGRLDQPQHF; DNA: TGTGCCACCAGCCCCGGACGGTTGGATCAGCCCCAGCATTTT
J: TRBJ2-1; V: TRBV24-1; size: few; D: -; length: 16; CDR3: CATSDNSPRTYNEQFF; DNA: TGTGCCACCAGTGATAACTCTCCCCGGACCTACAATGAGCAGTTCTTC
J: TRBJ2-3; V: TRBV5-6; size: -; D: -; length: 15; CDR3: CASSLIAARTDTQYF; DNA: TGTGCCAGCAGCTTAATAGCAGCCCGCACAGATACGCAGTATTTT
J: TRBJ2-5; V: TRBV7-9; size: few; D: -; length: 15; CDR3: CASRSSAGGQETQYF; DNA: TGTGCCAGCAGGTCTAGCGCTGGGGGCCAAGAGACCCAGTACTTC
J: TRBJ1-5; V: TRBV20-1; size: -; D: -; length: 15; CDR3: CSAIPGDGSNQPQHF; DNA: TGCAGTGCAATTCCCGGGGACGGAAGCAATCAGCCCCAGCATTTT
J: TRBJ2-5; V: TRBV7-3; size: -; D: -; length: 14; CDR3: CASSQSGAGETQYF; DNA: TGTGCCAGCAGCCAGTCGGGGGCAGGAGAGACCCAGTACTTC
J: TRBJ2-2; V: TRBV5-1; size: few; D: -; length: 13; CDR3: CASSFSQAGELFF; DNA: TGCGCCAGCAGCTTTTCGCAGGCCGGGGAGCTGTTTTTT
J: TRBJ1-1; V: TRBV9; size: few; D: -; length: 13; CDR3: CASSDSMNTEAFF; DNA: TGTGCCAGCAGCGACAGCATGAACACTGAAGCTTTCTTT
J: TRBJ1-3; V: TRBV6-2/TRBV6-3; size: once; D: -; length: 14; CDR3: CASSYRGSEDTIYF; DNA: TGTGCCAGCAGTTACCGGGGATCGGAGGACACCATATATTTT
J: TRBJ2-1; V: TRBV7-9; size: -; D: TRBD2; length: 15; CDR3: CASSFGSGSYNEQFF; DNA: TGTGCCAGCAGCTTCGGGAGCGGGAGTTACAATGAGCAGTTCTTC
J: TRBJ2-7; V: TRBV11-3; size: -; D: -; length: 17; CDR3: CASSLVGWGTGPYEQYF; DNA: TGTGCCAGCAGCTTAGTGGGTTGGGGGACGGGGCCTTACGAGCAGTACTTC
J: TRBJ2-7; V: TRBV18; size: -; D: -; length: 13; CDR3: CASSPGVLVEQYF; DNA: TGTGCCAGCTCACCAGGGGTATTGGTCGAGCAGTACTTC
J: TRBJ1-4; V: TRBV20-1; size: few; D: TRBD1; length: 14; CDR3: CSAPQQGAGEKLFF; DNA: TGCAGTGCACCCCAACAGGGGGCGGGAGAAAAACTGTTTTTT
J: TRBJ2-5; V: TRBV27; size: once; D: -; length: 16; CDR3: CASSPLGERAVETQYF; DNA: TGTGCCAGCAGTCCACTAGGAGAGAGGGCCGTAGAGACCCAGTACTTC
J: TRBJ2-1; V: TRBV6-2/TRBV6-3; size: once; D: -; length: 14; CDR3: CASLTLALYNEQFF; DNA: TGTGCCAGCCTTACTCTAGCGCTTTACAATGAGCAGTTCTTC
J: TRBJ2-3; V: TRBV7-3; size: few; D: -; length: 17; CDR3: CASSLTPLGSGSDTQYF; DNA: TGTGCCAGCAGCTTAACCCCGTTGGGCAGCGGGTCAGATACGCAGTATTTT
J: TRBJ2-3; V: TRBV5-1; size: -; D: -; length: 16; CDR3: CASSLGGSTSTDTQYF; DNA: TGCGCCAGCAGCTTGGGAGGTAGCACTAGCACAGATACGCAGTATTTT
J: TRBJ2-7; V: TRBV7-9; size: few; D: TRBD1; length: 14; CDR3: CASSPGTEAYEQYF; DNA: TGTGCCAGCAGCCCCGGGACAGAAGCCTACGAGCAGTACTTC
J: TRBJ2-7; V: TRBV29-1; size: -; D: -; length: 12; CDR3: CSGRTVGYEQYF; DNA: TGCAGCGGCCGGACAGTAGGCTACGAGCAGTACTTC
J: TRBJ1-1; V: TRBV11-2; size: many; D: -; length: 15; CDR3: CASTPRVGGNTEAFF; DNA: TGTGCCAGCACCCCAAGGGTGGGGGGTAACACTGAAGCTTTCTTT
J: TRBJ1-4; V: TRBV20-1; size: few; D: -; length: 14; CDR3: CSASPQATNEKLFF; DNA: TGCAGTGCTAGCCCACAGGCTACTAATGAAAAACTGTTTTTT
J: TRBJ2-5; V: TRBV6-1; size: -; D: -; length: 13; CDR3: CASSEWSWETQYF; DNA: TGTGCCAGCAGTGAGTGGAGTTGGGAGACCCAGTACTTC
J: TRBJ1-1; V: TRBV18; size: -; D: -; length: 14; CDR3: CASSPAEGVSEAFF; DNA: TGTGCCAGCTCACCCGCCGAGGGGGTGTCTGAAGCTTTCTTT
J: TRBJ1-4; V: TRBV19; size: -; D: -; length: 15; CDR3: CASSWGAGMNDKLFF; DNA: TGTGCCAGTAGTTGGGGGGCAGGGATGAATGACAAACTGTTTTTT
J: TRBJ2-1; V: TRBV20-1; size: -; D: -; length: 15; CDR3: CSARDSGYSYNEQFF; DNA: TGCAGTGCTAGAGACAGCGGATACTCCTACAATGAGCAGTTCTTC
J: TRBJ2-1; V: TRBV6-9; size: -; D: TRBD2; length: 19; CDR3: CASSYSKSGTSGFYNEQFF; DNA: TGTGCCAGCAGTTACTCAAAAAGCGGGACTAGCGGGTTCTACAATGAGCAGTTCTTC
J: TRBJ2-3; V: TRBV10-3; size: many; D: -; length: 18; CDR3: CAISEDLGGQSSTDTQYF; DNA: TGTGCCATCAGTGAAGATTTGGGGGGACAATCTAGCACAGATACGCAGTATTTT
J: TRBJ2-3; V: TRBV24-1; size: -; D: TRBD2; length: 15; CDR3: CATSDKGTSSDTQYF; DNA: TGTGCCACCAGTGATAAGGGGACTAGCTCAGATACGCAGTATTTT
J: TRBJ1-1; V: TRBV3-1; size: -; D: -; length: 13; CDR3: CASLNRMGGEAFF; DNA: TGTGCCAGCCTCAATCGGATGGGGGGTGAAGCTTTCTTT
J: TRBJ2-3; V: TRBV7-2; size: few; D: -; length: 15; CDR3: CASSLVGSRGDTQYF; DNA: TGTGCCAGCAGCTTAGTTGGTAGCAGAGGAGATACGCAGTATTTT
J: TRBJ2-3; V: TRBV9; size: few; D: -; length: 14; CDR3: CASSADSRKDTQYF; DNA: TGTGCCAGCAGCGCGGACAGCCGCAAAGATACGCAGTATTTT
J: TRBJ2-7; V: TRBV2; size: many; D: -; length: 11; CDR3: CASSVNYEQYF; DNA: TGTGCCAGCAGTGTCAACTACGAGCAGTACTTC
J: TRBJ1-1; V: TRBV14; size: -; D: TRBD1; length: 13; CDR3: CASSQELRGQAFF; DNA: TGTGCCAGCAGCCAAGAACTGAGGGGGCAGGCTTTCTTT
J: TRBJ2-1; V: TRBV15; size: many; D: TRBD2; length: 17; CDR3: CATSREIAGGPYNEQFF; DNA: TGTGCCACCAGCCGCGAAATAGCGGGAGGGCCCTACAATGAGCAGTTCTTC
J: TRBJ1-5; V: TRBV28; size: many; D: TRBD1; length: 16; CDR3: CASRVYGQGGYQPQHF; DNA: TGTGCCAGCAGAGTTTACGGACAGGGGGGCTATCAGCCCCAGCATTTT
J: TRBJ2-7; V: TRBV7-2; size: -; D: -; length: 14; CDR3: CASSSTAAGYEQYF; DNA: TGTGCCAGCAGCTCCACAGCAGCGGGTTACGAGCAGTACTTC
J: TRBJ2-1; V: TRBV20-1; size: -; D: -; length: 16; CDR3: CSARASGTLSFDEQFF; DNA: TGCAGTGCTAGAGCATCCGGGACTCTGTCTTTCGATGAGCAGTTCTTC
J: TRBJ2-1; V: TRBV6-1; size: -; D: -; length: 16; CDR3: CASSEGLLSSYNEQFF; DNA: TGTGCCAGCAGTGAAGGACTCTTGAGCTCCTACAATGAGCAGTTCTTC
J: TRBJ2-2; V: TRBV11-2; size: -; D: -; length: 16; CDR3: CASTQGGSGNTGELFF; DNA: TGTGCCAGCACCCAAGGGGGAAGCGGTAACACCGGGGAGCTGTTTTTT
J: TRBJ2-1; V: TRBV24-1; size: few; D: TRBD1; length: 16; CDR3: CATSDFGTGGDNEQFF; DNA: TGTGCCACCAGTGATTTTGGGACAGGTGGGGACAATGAGCAGTTCTTC
J: TRBJ2-3; V: TRBV29-1; size: -; D: TRBD2; length: 15; CDR3: CSALTSGRGTDTQYF; DNA: TGCAGCGCTTTAACTAGCGGGAGGGGCACAGATACGCAGTATTTT
J: TRBJ2-1; V: TRBV11-2; size: many; D: -; length: 12; CDR3: CASSLEGREQFF; DNA: TGTGCCAGCAGCTTAGAGGGGCGTGAGCAGTTCTTC
J: TRBJ2-3; V: TRBV24-1; size: -; D: -; length: 15; CDR3: CATSDRTVYTDTQYF; DNA: TGTGCCACCAGTGACAGGACAGTTTACACAGACACGCAGTATTTT
J: TRBJ1-1; V: TRBV27; size: few; D: -; length: 17; CDR3: CASSTQRLQGRNTEAFF; DNA: TGTGCCAGCAGCACCCAGCGACTACAGGGCCGAAACACTGAAGCTTTCTTT
J: TRBJ2-5; V: TRBV6-1; size: -; D: -; length: 15; CDR3: CASSQQGGLGETQYF; DNA: TGTGCCAGCAGTCAGCAGGGGGGTCTTGGAGAGACCCAGTACTTC